This is a list of T cell receptor beta chains from one sample in a study of long-term antiretroviral therapy in people with HIV. Here immunoSEQ multiplex PCR was the method, and the copy in TCRdb shows in-frame clones only, minus some. The sample shows 20,000 to 30,000 clones, more than 75% of them seen only once. The source material was unsorted PBMCs, sampled about 5 years after starting antiretroviral therapy. All receptors come from a man between 35 and 55 years old with HIV. CDR3s include the opening cysteine and the closing phenylalanine or tryptophan. The order of the fields is CDR3 protein, V gene.

CDR3 protein: CATSRGIDYGYTF; V gene: TRBV5-5
CDR3 protein: CASTDQRNYGYTF; V gene: TRBV7-2
CDR3 protein: CASSTPGGSYSPLHF; V gene: TRBV28
CDR3 protein: CSVASSGSTDTQYF; V gene: TRBV29-1
CDR3 protein: CASSLAATQPQHF; V gene: TRBV7-2
CDR3 protein: CASTQTVNYGYTF; V gene: TRBV6-5
CDR3 protein: CASSSRGAGGTDTQYF; V gene: TRBV6-5
CDR3 protein: CASSHDGASGNTIYF; V gene: TRBV4-1
CDR3 protein: CASSVEGVVQYF; V gene: TRBV5-1
CDR3 protein: CASSGTSGDYSSYEQYF; V gene: TRBV5-1
CDR3 protein: CASSPQGGWANEKLFF; V gene: TRBV7-2
CDR3 protein: CASSLHRGYNSPLHF; V gene: TRBV7-8
CDR3 protein: CASSPGRVNEQYF; V gene: TRBV5-4
CDR3 protein: CASSQPDRDDEKLFF; V gene: TRBV5-1
CDR3 protein: CSVVGASSYNEQFF; V gene: TRBV29-1
CDR3 protein: CASSLSGEASQPQHF; V gene: TRBV5-1
CDR3 protein: CASSLSWTGYGYTF; V gene: TRBV27
CDR3 protein: CAWRWGGSSYEQYF; V gene: TRBV30
CDR3 protein: CASSNGLAGGNYNEQFF; V gene: TRBV5-1
CDR3 protein: CASSGSGGAWNEQFF; V gene: TRBV7-9
CDR3 protein: CASSERGSIPTEAFF; V gene: TRBV10-1
CDR3 protein: CASSADRGEISGANVLTF; V gene: TRBV28
CDR3 protein: CASSMAGALYEQYF; V gene: TRBV19
CDR3 protein: CASTTGPANYGYTF; V gene: TRBV6-1
CDR3 protein: CASSQEWGAAYEQYF; V gene: TRBV4-3
CDR3 protein: CASSHAGGGETQYF; V gene: TRBV27
CDR3 protein: CASSFAGASGEQYF; V gene: TRBV5-1
CDR3 protein: CASSELVNTIYF; V gene: TRBV25-1
CDR3 protein: CASSWGSGNTGELFF; V gene: TRBV5-4
CDR3 protein: CASRDRTLAKNIQYF; V gene: TRBV19
CDR3 protein: CAAKTPSSYEQYF; V gene: TRBV2
CDR3 protein: CASSLDRSSTDTQYF; V gene: TRBV18
CDR3 protein: CASSARSSYEQYF; V gene: TRBV6-1
CDR3 protein: CASSDPGTSGGGSYNEQFF; V gene: TRBV2
CDR3 protein: CASSFQIRGSGANVLTF; V gene: TRBV27
CDR3 protein: CASTLGTSYNEQFF; V gene: TRBV5-4
CDR3 protein: CASERQLNTEAFF; V gene: TRBV2
CDR3 protein: CASSLSGANTEAFF; V gene: TRBV5-1
CDR3 protein: CAWSVQVLMNTEAFF; V gene: TRBV30
CDR3 protein: CASSAEGNTIYF; V gene: TRBV2